The next 3 T cell receptor beta chains were all read from a single sample in a study of PD-1 blockade in classical Hodgkin lymphoma. The data were produced by immunoSEQ multiplex PCR, yet TCRdb's version contains in-frame clones alone and is incomplete. The sample includes 35,000 to 45,000 clones, about 90% of them seen just once. Every one of the patients relapsed after autologous stem cell transplantation (brentuximab vedotin exposure was variable). The sample consisted of peripheral blood mononuclear cells (PBMCs), taken at baseline. Every receptor here comes from a human donor with classical Hodgkin lymphoma.

The chain uses TRBV19 and TRBJ1-5; D not certain. The germline CDR1 and CDR2 sequences are LNHDA and SQIVND (reference sequence). The V end lost 3 bases, the J end lost 0 bases, and 9 bases lay between the germline ends. The CDR3 sequence is 15 residues long. The DNA for the CDR3 is TGTGCCAGTAGTATCAGATCGAATAGCAATCAGCCCCAGCATTTT. It yields the protein CASSIRSNSNQPQHF.

V gene TRBV19 combines with J gene TRBJ2-3, with D perhaps matching TRBD2 (6 bases). Germline loops: CDR1 LNHDA, CDR2 SQIVND (reference sequence). Trimming pared 5 bases from V and 2 bases from J, leaving 20 bases between. CDR3 length: 17 amino acids. The CDR3: CASSPLRLVPLTDTQYF. The CDR3 nucleotides are TGTGCCAGTAGTCCCTTGAGACTAGTCCCACTCACAGATACGCAGTATTTT.

This rearrangement joins TRBV28 to TRBJ1-2; no firm D call. The V and J ends lost 3 bases and 4 bases respectively, with 15 bases between them. The CDR3 has 15 amino acids. The germline V gene has CDR1 MDHEN and CDR2 SYDVKM. Here the CDR3 reads CASSFWPKDSYGYTF. As DNA, the CDR3 is TGTGCCAGCAGTTTTTGGCCGAAGGATTCCTATGGCTACACCTTC.